These 23 T cell receptor beta chains originate from one sample sequenced in a study of shared clonotypes between healthy human individuals. Naive CD8 cells comprised CD45RO-negative, CCR7-positively selected cells, excluding terminally differentiated effector memory CD45RA+ cells. Produced via immunoSEQ multiplex PCR; TCRdb's table is partial and in-frame only. Among about 600,000 clones listed, roughly 98% were seen once. The material sequenced was naive CD8+ T cells sorted from blood. Source of these receptors: a man aged 30 to 45 in good health.

This chain connects TRBV19 to TRBJ2-7; unclear D gene. From germline, CDR1 is LNHDA and CDR2 SQIVND (reference sequence). Trimming removed 3 bases at V and 0 bases at J, with 9 bases between. CDR3 length: 14 residues. For the CDR3, the DNA is TGTGCCAGTAGTATGTTAGGCGACTCCTACGAGCAGTACTTC. It is translated as CASSMLGDSYEQYF.

V usage is TRBV29-1 and J usage is TRBJ2-3; 16 bases fit TRBD2. The CDR3 consists of 16 residues. The ends lost 4 bases at V and 4 bases at J; junction bases unmatched: 5. The germline CDR1 and CDR2 sequences are SQVTM and ANQGSEA. As DNA, the CDR3 is TGCAGCGTTGCGGGGACTAGCGGGAGGGGAGCAGATACGCAGTATTTT. Its translation: CSVAGTSGRGADTQYF.

A word on this clone: The same CDR3 is also encoded by other DNA sequences in this sample. The chain links TRBV4-1 to TRBJ1-3; TRBD1 matches 9 bases. Per the germline V gene, CDR1 is MGHRA and CDR2 is YSYEKL. This CDR3 region has 15 residues. J was trimmed by 0 bases and V by 8 bases; bases with no gene match: 5. The CDR3 DNA follows: TGCGCCAGCTCCCAGACAGGGGGCTCTGGAAACACCATATATTTT. Its translation is CASSQTGGSGNTIYF.

This sequence joins TRBV2 and TRBJ1-3, with 8 bases fitting TRBD1. Per germline, CDR1 SNHLY and CDR2 FYNNEI. Trimming took 4 bases from V and 3 from J; bases not matched to a gene: 11. The CDR3 runs 17 residues. DNA for the CDR3: TGTGCCAGCAGTGGGGATTCAGGGGGCGCGTTTGGAAACACCATATATTTT. It is translated as CASSGDSGGAFGNTIYF.

Only a few counts were recorded for this clone. Distinct nucleotide sequences in the sample also encode this CDR3. The genes are TRBV9 and TRBJ1-2; D unresolved. The CDR3 has 11 amino acids. CDR1 and CDR2 from the germline V gene are SGDLS and YYNGEE. The V and J ends lost 3 bases and 5 bases respectively, with 5 bases between them. The CDR3 sequence is CASSDPYGYTF. Written as DNA, the CDR3 is TGTGCCAGCAGCGACCCGTATGGCTACACCTTC. Variable domain in full (rest from reference TRBV9 and TRBJ1-2): DSGVTQTPKHLITATGQRVTLRCSPRSGDLSVYWYQQSLDQGLQFLIQYYNGEERAKGNILERFSAQQFPDLHSELNLSSLELGDSALYFCASSDPYGYTFGSGTRLTVV.

In nucleotides, the CDR3 is TGTGCCAGCAGCGGGGAGGCAAATGAGCAGTTCTTC. Encoded protein: CASSGEANEQFF. The chain recombines TRBV7-9 with TRBJ2-1; D perhaps matches TRBD2 (6 bases). V was pared by 5 bases and J by 7 bases, with 9 bases between. This CDR3 region has 12 residues. CDR1 and CDR2 from the germline V gene are SEHNR and FQNEAQ (reference sequence).

The gene calls are TRBV29-1 and TRBJ1-5, with D maybe TRBD1 (6 bases). The germline V gene has CDR1 SQVTM and CDR2 ANQGSEA. This CDR3 is 13 amino acids long. V dropped 3 bases and J dropped 2 bases, with 8 bases sitting between them. This chain's CDR3 is CSVEEGGNQPQHF. Written as DNA, the CDR3 is TGCAGCGTTGAGGAGGGGGGCAATCAGCCCCAGCATTTT.

This chain links TRBV7-9 with TRBJ2-5; no clear D gene. Trimming shortened V by 1 base and J by 5 bases, and 11 bases separated the two germline ends. CDR3 length: 14 amino acids. Germline loops: CDR1 SEHNR, CDR2 FQNEAQ (reference sequence). The CDR3 sequence: CASSLGSPTETQYF. The CDR3 nucleotides read TGTGCCAGCAGCTTAGGGAGCCCAACGGAGACCCAGTACTTC.

This chain uses TRBV27 with TRBJ2-7; D is possibly TRBD1 or TRBD2 (6 bases each). V shed 5 bases and J shed 3 bases, with 17 bases lying between them. The length of the CDR3 is 15 residues. Germline CDR1 and CDR2: MNHEY and SMNVEV (reference sequence). The CDR3 DNA reads TGTGCCAGCAGTCTGAGCCGGGGGCCCAACTACGAGCAGTACTTC. This sequence encodes CASSLSRGPNYEQYF.

The chain carries TRBV15 and TRBJ2-7; TRBD2 matches at 8 bases. Germline trimming cut 2 bases from V and 6 bases from J; bases unmatched to any gene: 12. Germline V lookup: CDR1 LNHNV, CDR2 YYDKDF (reference sequence). The CDR3 is made up of 16 amino acids. The CDR3 region has the DNA TGTGCCACCAGCAGAACTCCCGGGGCGGGGGGCCTCGAGCAGTACTTC. Its translation is CATSRTPGAGGLEQYF.

The chain links TRBV4-1 to TRBJ2-3, with D unresolved. Per the germline V gene, CDR1 is MGHRA and CDR2 is YSYEKL. There are 19 residues in the CDR3. Trimming stripped 1 base from V and 2 bases from J, with 22 bases between. CDR3 region: CASSQVLPRGLHYTDTQYF. DNA for the CDR3: TGCGCCAGCAGCCAAGTGCTCCCTCGTGGGCTACACTACACAGATACGCAGTATTTT.

This chain links TRBV6-6 with TRBJ2-3, with TRBD1 identical over 7 bases. V shed 2 bases, J shed 4 bases, and the junction held 3 bases outside the gene matches. The CDR3 is made up of 14 amino acids. Germline CDR1 MNHNY, CDR2 SVGAGI (reference sequence). This CDR3 is CASSYRQGPDTQYF. The CDR3 bases are TGTGCCAGCAGTTACAGACAGGGACCAGATACGCAGTATTTT.

The V and J genes are TRBV28 and TRBJ2-2; 7 bases are shared with TRBD1. V lost 5 bases, J lost 3 bases, and 15 bases stayed unmatched. The CDR3 contains 18 residues. Germline-derived CDR1 and CDR2 are MDHEN and SYDVKM. CDR3 bases: TGTGCCAGCAGTCTCTCGCCGGGACAGCCTCGATACACCGGGGAGCTGTTTTTT. As protein: CASSLSPGQPRYTGELFF.

V and J are TRBV7-9 and TRBJ2-7; D not resolved. Germline CDR1 is SEHNR and CDR2 is FQNEAQ (reference sequence). With 7 bases removed from V and 0 bases from J, the gap between germline ends came to 19 bases. The CDR3 runs 16 residues. The CDR3 region is CASNRPGSPTSYEQYF. The CDR3 DNA sequence: TGTGCCAGCAACAGACCCGGGTCCCCAACCTCCTACGAGCAGTACTTC.

The gene calls are TRBV14 and TRBJ2-1; D uncertain. Trimming removed 1 base from V and 8 bases from J, with 21 bases in between. CDR1 and CDR2 (germline): SGHDN, FVKESK. The CDR3 has 17 amino acids. The CDR3 is CASSQVAVWDEKDEQFF. As DNA, the CDR3 is TGTGCCAGCAGCCAAGTGGCAGTATGGGATGAAAAGGATGAGCAGTTCTTC.

The rearrangement links TRBV9 to TRBJ2-3; TRBD2 matches at 9 bases. The CDR3 is made up of 18 amino acids. Germline CDR1 reads SGDLS; CDR2 reads YYNGEE. Trimming cost V 3 bases and J 4 bases; bases outside gene matches: 15. Here the CDR3 DNA reads TGTGCCAGCAGCGCTTACTCGTTTGCGGGAGGGAAGGCAGATACGCAGTATTTT. Translated: CASSAYSFAGGKADTQYF.

V and J are TRBV28 and TRBJ1-5; D uncertain. The germline gives CDR1 MDHEN, CDR2 SYDVKM. The CDR3 has 16 residues. The ends were cut back, 3 bases at V and 2 bases at J, with 14 bases in the middle. CDR3: CASSFFGIRGNQPQHF. The CDR3 region has the DNA TGTGCCAGCAGTTTTTTCGGCATTCGGGGCAATCAGCCCCAGCATTTT.

The genes are TRBV29-1 and TRBJ1-2, with a tentative D call TRBD1 (5 bases). The CDR3 length is 13 residues. Germline CDR1 is SQVTM and CDR2 is ANQGSEA. Trimming cost V 1 base and J 7 bases, with 13 bases left between them. The CDR3 spells CSVEGQGLGGYTF. CDR3 in DNA: TGCAGCGTTGAAGGGCAGGGACTCGGTGGCTACACCTTC.

The rearrangement uses TRBV11-2 and TRBJ1-5; possibly TRBD1 for D (5 bases). The V end lost 0 bases, the J end lost 2 bases, and 14 bases lay between the germline ends. Per germline, CDR1 SGHAT and CDR2 FQNNGV. This CDR3 is 17 amino acids long. For the CDR3, the DNA is TGTGCCAGCAGCTTAGACCACGGCGGGGGAGGCAATCAGCCCCAGCATTTT. The encoded protein is CASSLDHGGGGNQPQHF.

This clone occurred a few times. The chain carries TRBV6-5 and TRBJ1-5; D is perhaps TRBD1 (6 bases). CDR3 length: 13 residues. Trimming cost V 8 bases and J 4 bases, with 12 bases left between them. Looked up from germline, CDR1 is MNHEY and CDR2 is SVGAGI. The CDR3 protein is CASRGQLNQPQHF. The CDR3 coding sequence is TGTGCCAGCCGCGGACAGCTGAATCAGCCCCAGCATTTT.

V and J are TRBV5-4 and TRBJ1-2, with D perhaps matching TRBD1 (6 bases). Per the germline V gene, CDR1 is SGHNT and CDR2 is YYREEE (reference sequence). Trimming removed 5 bases at V and 3 bases at J, with 14 bases between. This CDR3 region has 14 residues. The CDR3 loop reads CASRARQDYYGYTF. CDR3 in DNA: TGTGCCAGCAGGGCTAGACAGGATTACTATGGCTACACCTTC.

This chain joins TRBV4-1 and TRBJ2-3, with TRBD2 matching over 8 bases. The germline CDR1 and CDR2 sequences are MGHRA and YSYEKL. V was clipped by 3 bases and J by 2 bases; unmatched bases: 10. This CDR3 has 17 amino acids. CDR3 sequence: CASSQDISGIDTDTQYF. DNA of the CDR3: TGCGCCAGCAGCCAGGATATTAGCGGGATTGACACAGATACGCAGTATTTT.

V gene TRBV29-1 combines with J gene TRBJ2-1; D is possibly TRBD2 (5 bases). In germline, CDR1 is SQVTM, CDR2 ANQGSEA. V was shortened by 7 bases and J by 8 bases, with 12 bases between the two germline ends. This CDR3 region has 11 residues. The CDR3: CSGGEGYEQFF. DNA for the CDR3: TGCAGCGGGGGAGAGGGATATGAGCAGTTCTTC.